These 21 T cell receptor beta chains were all obtained from the same sample, sequenced in a study of blood T cell repertoires in COVID-19. The assay was immunoSEQ multiplex PCR, and TCRdb's table has in-frame clones only and misses some. Among fewer than 500,000 clones listed, approximately 90% were seen once. Material for sequencing was peripheral blood. The receptor set was obtained from a woman between 25 and 40 years old with acute or convalescent COVID-19.

The chain combines TRBV4-1 with TRBJ2-1; unclear D gene. CDR3 length: 12 residues. In germline, CDR1 is MGHRA, CDR2 YSYEKL. The V and J ends lost 0 bases and 14 bases respectively, with 11 bases between them. CDR3 nucleotide sequence: TGCGCCAGCAGCCAAGATAACTACCCCAAGTTCTTC. This translates into CASSQDNYPKFF.

V usage is TRBV5-1 and J usage is TRBJ2-7; 10 bases match TRBD1. Germline trimming cut 4 bases from V and 3 bases from J; bases unmatched to any gene: 10. The CDR3 spans 16 residues. The germline V gene encodes CDR1 SGHRS and CDR2 YFSETQ. DNA for the CDR3: TGCGCCAGCAGCGGTCCCGGGACAGGGGTAAACTACGAGCAGTACTTC. This encodes CASSGPGTGVNYEQYF. The full variable domain, in which reference TRBV5-1 and TRBJ2-7 provide the parts outside the CDR3, is KAGVTQTPRYLIKTRGQQVTLSCSPISGHRSVSWYQQTPGQGLQFLFEYFSETQRNKGNFPGRFSGRQFSNSRSEMNVSTLELGDSALYLCASSGPGTGVNYEQYFGPGTRLTVT.

The chain couples TRBV9 to TRBJ2-2, with TRBD1 matching 7 bases. CDR3 length: 15 amino acids. Germline-derived CDR1 and CDR2 are SGDLS and YYNGEE. With 4 bases clipped from V and 4 bases from J, the junction kept 7 bases outside the gene matches. CDR3 region: CASSSRTGATGELFF. The CDR3 DNA sequence: TGTGCCAGCAGCTCTAGGACAGGAGCCACCGGGGAGCTGTTTTTT.

V and J are TRBV9 and TRBJ2-2, with D possibly matching TRBD2 (6 bases). Per germline, CDR1 SGDLS and CDR2 YYNGEE. This CDR3 spans 16 amino acids. Trimming took off 3 bases at V and 3 bases at J, with 15 bases between the two ends. CDR3 region: CASSERPGAYTGELFF. DNA for the CDR3: TGTGCCAGCAGCGAAAGACCGGGAGCCTACACCGGGGAGCTGTTTTTT.

CDR3 DNA: TGTGCCAGTAGTATGGAGTTCCGCGGTCGGGGCGAGCAGTACTTC. Its protein product is CASSMEFRGRGEQYF. V gene TRBV19 combines with J gene TRBJ2-7; possibly TRBD2 for D (5 bases). The V end lost 3 bases, the J end lost 6 bases, and 18 bases lay between the germline ends. CDR1 is LNHDA and CDR2 is SQIVND in the germline V gene (reference sequence). The CDR3 spans 15 residues.

V usage is TRBV19 and J usage is TRBJ2-2; a possible D gene is TRBD1 (5 bases). V was pared by 4 bases and J by 4 bases, with 10 bases between. The CDR3 runs 14 residues. Looked up from germline, CDR1 is LNHDA and CDR2 is SQIVND (reference sequence). This chain's CDR3 is CASSTRQSTGELFF. The CDR3 coding sequence is TGTGCCAGTAGTACCCGACAGAGCACCGGGGAGCTGTTTTTT.

V gene TRBV5-1 combines with J gene TRBJ2-5; D perhaps matches TRBD2 (6 bases). The V gene lost 7 bases and the J gene lost 6 bases, with 10 bases spanning the gap. Germline values: CDR1 SGHRS, CDR2 YFSETQ. This CDR3 contains 11 residues. CDR3 residues: CASQGGQTQYF. As DNA, the CDR3 is TGCGCCAGCCAGGGAGGTCAGACCCAGTACTTC.

The rearrangement links TRBV19 to TRBJ2-7; tentatively, D is TRBD1 (6 bases). Germline lookup yields CDR1 LNHDA and CDR2 SQIVND (reference sequence). The CDR3 spans 13 residues. V was cut by 9 bases and J by 10 bases, with 22 bases left in between. CDR3 nucleotides: TGTGCCAGCACCTCTGGGGACAAGACTATACAGTACTTC. It codes for CASTSGDKTIQYF.

V gene TRBV11-3 combines with J gene TRBJ2-3; TRBD2 might be the D (6 bases). This CDR3 comprises 15 residues. Germline V lookup: CDR1 SGHNT, CDR2 YENEEA. V shed 5 bases and J shed 0 bases, with 12 bases lying between them. The CDR3 spells CASSRGTASTDTQYF. The CDR3 coding sequence is TGTGCCAGCAGCCGGGGGACGGCGAGCACAGATACGCAGTATTTT.

V gene TRBV5-1 combines with J gene TRBJ2-3; 7 nucleotides agree with TRBD2. V dropped 4 bases and J dropped 2; count of bases not matched to a gene: 7. The length of the CDR3 is 15 residues. Germline CDR1 SGHRS, CDR2 YFSETQ. The CDR3 is CASSRGGGFTDTQYF. The DNA for the CDR3 is TGCGCCAGCAGCCGGGGCGGGGGATTCACAGATACGCAGTATTTT.

V usage is TRBV7-6 and J usage is TRBJ2-5; 9 bases match TRBD1. The CDR3 runs to 17 residues. The trim removed 0 bases at V and 4 bases at J, leaving 9 bases unmatched. CDR1 is SGHVS, CDR2 FNYEAQ, per germline. Written as DNA, the CDR3 is TGTGCCAGCAGCTTAGCCCTGGGACAGGGATTGGGAGAGACCCAGTACTTC. The encoded protein is CASSLALGQGLGETQYF.

V usage is TRBV28 and J usage is TRBJ1-2; TRBD1 agrees at 8 bases. Trimming cost V 10 bases and J 5 bases; bases outside gene matches: 6. This CDR3 contains 12 residues. Germline CDR1 and CDR2: MDHEN and SYDVKM. This CDR3 reads CATDRGLYGYTF. DNA for the CDR3: TGTGCCACCGACAGGGGTTTATATGGCTACACCTTC.

This chain connects TRBV7-3 to TRBJ2-3; TRBD1 matches 7 bases. Germline values: CDR1 SGHTA, CDR2 FQGTGA. The CDR3 is made up of 15 amino acids. With V trimmed by 2 bases and J by 3 bases, 5 bases remained unmatched. The CDR3 DNA reads TGTGCCAGCAGCTTACAAGGGGGCAGTACAGATACGCAGTATTTT. It codes for CASSLQGGSTDTQYF.

The chain uses TRBV5-1 and TRBJ2-6, with D tentatively TRBD1 (5 bases). The CDR3 spans 17 residues. Trimming took off 4 bases at V and 0 bases at J, with 14 bases between the two ends. In germline, CDR1 is SGHRS, CDR2 YFSETQ. In nucleotides, the CDR3 is TGCGCCAGCAGCAGCTCAGGGTTTTCCTCTGGGGCCAACGTCCTGACTTTC. Residues: CASSSSGFSSGANVLTF.

Written as DNA, the CDR3 is TGTGCCAGCAGTGAGTTGGGACAGACCTCAAGGCAGTACTTC. Encoded protein: CASSELGQTSRQYF. The chain has TRBV6-1 and TRBJ2-7, with 7 nucleotides matching TRBD1. V lost 3 bases to trimming and J lost 9 bases; unmatched junction nucleotides: 11. Germline CDR1 and CDR2: MNHNS and SASEGT. The CDR3 runs 14 residues.

The chain employs TRBV19 and TRBJ1-5, with 10 bases aligning to TRBD1. The germline gives CDR1 LNHDA, CDR2 SQIVND (reference sequence). The V and J ends lost 5 bases and 6 bases, in that order; junction bases with no gene match: 13. The CDR3 is made up of 17 amino acids. For the CDR3, the DNA is TGTGCCAGTAGTGCCCGGGACAGGGGTGACGCGAGTCAGCCCCAGCATTTT. This encodes CASSARDRGDASQPQHF.

This chain links TRBV20-1 with TRBJ2-7; weak D call: TRBD1 (6 bases). Trimming removed 5 bases from V and 7 bases from J, with 12 bases in between. This CDR3 spans 11 amino acids. Germline CDR1 is DFQATT and CDR2 is SNEGSKA (reference sequence). The DNA of the CDR3 is TGCAGTGCTCCCGAAGGGGGTGAGCAGTACTTC. Translating gives CSAPEGGEQYF.

The chain links TRBV5-8 to TRBJ2-2, with TRBD2 as a possible D gene (5 bases). The CDR3 loop spans 15 amino acids. Trimming pared 2 bases from V and 4 bases from J, leaving 12 bases between. From germline, CDR1 is SGHTS and CDR2 YDEGEE. The CDR3 DNA reads TGTGCCAGCAGCTTATACGGGAAGATCACCGGGGAGCTGTTTTTT. It yields the protein CASSLYGKITGELFF.

The J gene is TRBJ2-1, the V gene TRBV28, with a tentative D call TRBD1 (6 bases). CDR1 is MDHEN, CDR2 SYDVKM, per germline. Trimming removed 4 bases from V and 3 bases from J, with 19 bases in between. The CDR3 loop spans 17 amino acids. CDR3 bases: TGTGCCAGCAGTTCCGACCGAGGGGGATCGCTCTACAATGAGCAGTTCTTC. The encoded protein is CASSSDRGGSLYNEQFF. Full variable domain (rest looked up from reference TRBV28 and TRBJ2-1): DVKVTQSSRYLVKRTGEKVFLECVQDMDHENMFWYRQDPGLGLRLIYFSYDVKMKEKGDIPEGYSVSREKKERFSLILESASTNQTSMYLCASSSDRGGSLYNEQFFGPGTRLTVL.

The genes are TRBV18 and TRBJ2-5; a weak D match, TRBD1 (6 bases). Germline loops: CDR1 KGHSH, CDR2 LQKENI. CDR3 length: 14 residues. The V end was cut by 3 bases, the J end by 3 bases, with 11 bases between. The CDR3 DNA sequence: TGTGCCAGCTCACCGGATGCAGGGGAAGAGACCCAGTACTTC. Amino acids: CASSPDAGEETQYF.

The chain carries TRBV7-6 and TRBJ2-5; 12 bases agree with TRBD2. The trim removed 4 bases at V and 1 base at J, leaving 13 bases unmatched. This CDR3 is built from 19 residues. In germline, CDR1 is SGHVS, CDR2 FNYEAQ. CDR3 sequence reads: CASSSHLRTSGAPQETQYF. The CDR3, as DNA: TGTGCCAGCAGCTCCCATCTAAGGACTAGCGGGGCCCCCCAAGAGACCCAGTACTTC.